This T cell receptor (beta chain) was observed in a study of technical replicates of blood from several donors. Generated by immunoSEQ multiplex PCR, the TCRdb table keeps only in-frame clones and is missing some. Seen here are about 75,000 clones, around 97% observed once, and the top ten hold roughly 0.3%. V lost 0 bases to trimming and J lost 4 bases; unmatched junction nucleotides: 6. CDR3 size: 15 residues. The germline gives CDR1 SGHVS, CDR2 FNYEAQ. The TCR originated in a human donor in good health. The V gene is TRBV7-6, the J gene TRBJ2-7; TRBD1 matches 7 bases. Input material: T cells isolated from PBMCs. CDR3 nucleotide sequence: TGTGCCAGCAGCTTAGCCGCACAGGGGTTTTACGAGCAGTACTTC. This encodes CASSLAAQGFYEQYF.